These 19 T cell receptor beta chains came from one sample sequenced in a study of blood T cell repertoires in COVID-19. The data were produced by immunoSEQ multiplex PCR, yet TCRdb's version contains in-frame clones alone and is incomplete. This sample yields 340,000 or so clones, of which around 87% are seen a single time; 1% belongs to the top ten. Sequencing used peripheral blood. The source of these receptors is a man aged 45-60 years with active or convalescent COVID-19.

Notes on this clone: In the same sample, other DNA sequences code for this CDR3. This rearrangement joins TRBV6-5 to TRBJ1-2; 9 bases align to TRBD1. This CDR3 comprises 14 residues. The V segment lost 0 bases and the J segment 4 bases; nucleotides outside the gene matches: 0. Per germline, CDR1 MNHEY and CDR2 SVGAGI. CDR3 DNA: TGTGCCAGCAGTTACTCGGGACAGGGCTATGGCTACACCTTC. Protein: CASSYSGQGYGYTF.

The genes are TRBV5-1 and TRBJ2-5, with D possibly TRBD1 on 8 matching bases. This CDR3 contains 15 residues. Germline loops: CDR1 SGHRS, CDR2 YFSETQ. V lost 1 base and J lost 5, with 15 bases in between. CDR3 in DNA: TGCGCCAGCAGCTTGCCACAGGGGGAGGGGGAGACCCAGTACTTC. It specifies CASSLPQGEGETQYF.

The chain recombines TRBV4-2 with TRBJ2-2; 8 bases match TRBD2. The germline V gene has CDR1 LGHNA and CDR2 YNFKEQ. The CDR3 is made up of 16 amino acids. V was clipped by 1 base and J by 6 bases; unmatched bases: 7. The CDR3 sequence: CASSQAGTSFAGELFF. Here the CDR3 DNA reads TGTGCCAGCAGCCAAGCCGGGACTAGTTTCGCCGGGGAGCTGTTTTTT.

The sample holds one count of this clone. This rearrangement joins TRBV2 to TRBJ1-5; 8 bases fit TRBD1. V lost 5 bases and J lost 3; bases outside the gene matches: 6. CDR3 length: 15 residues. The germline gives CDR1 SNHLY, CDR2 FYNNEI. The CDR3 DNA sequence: TGTGCCAGCAGTCGCGACAGGGGCCACAATCAGCCCCAGCATTTT. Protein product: CASSRDRGHNQPQHF.

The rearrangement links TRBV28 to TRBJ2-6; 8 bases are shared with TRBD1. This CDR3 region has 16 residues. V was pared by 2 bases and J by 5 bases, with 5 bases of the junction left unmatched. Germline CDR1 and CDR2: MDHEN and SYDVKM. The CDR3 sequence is CASSLPAGGRANVLTF. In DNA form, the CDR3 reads TGTGCCAGCAGTTTACCCGCAGGGGGCCGGGCCAACGTCCTGACTTTC.

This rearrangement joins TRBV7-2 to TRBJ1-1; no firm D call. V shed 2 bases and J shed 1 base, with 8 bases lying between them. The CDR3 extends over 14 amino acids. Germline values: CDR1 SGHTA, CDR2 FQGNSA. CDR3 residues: CASSLLAQNTEAFF. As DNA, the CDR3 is TGTGCCAGCAGCTTATTGGCCCAGAACACTGAAGCTTTCTTT.

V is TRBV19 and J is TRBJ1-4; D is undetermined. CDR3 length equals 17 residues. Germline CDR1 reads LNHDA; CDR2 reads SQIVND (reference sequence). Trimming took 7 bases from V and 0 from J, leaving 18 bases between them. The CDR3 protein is CASNPNPSTSTNEKLFF. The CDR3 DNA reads TGTGCCAGTAACCCCAATCCGTCTACGTCAACTAATGAAAAACTGTTTTTT.

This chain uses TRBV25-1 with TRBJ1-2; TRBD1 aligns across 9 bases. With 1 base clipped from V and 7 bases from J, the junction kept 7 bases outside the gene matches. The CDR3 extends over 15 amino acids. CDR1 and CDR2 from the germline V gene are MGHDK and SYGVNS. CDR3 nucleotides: TGTGCCAGCAGTGAATCTGGGACAGGGAATGGTGGCTACACCTTC. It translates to CASSESGTGNGGYTF.

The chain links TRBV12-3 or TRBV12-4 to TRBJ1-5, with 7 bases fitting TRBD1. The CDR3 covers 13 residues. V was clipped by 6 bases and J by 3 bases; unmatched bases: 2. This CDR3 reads CASRGQANQPQHF. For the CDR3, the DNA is TGTGCCAGCAGAGGACAGGCCAATCAGCCCCAGCATTTT.

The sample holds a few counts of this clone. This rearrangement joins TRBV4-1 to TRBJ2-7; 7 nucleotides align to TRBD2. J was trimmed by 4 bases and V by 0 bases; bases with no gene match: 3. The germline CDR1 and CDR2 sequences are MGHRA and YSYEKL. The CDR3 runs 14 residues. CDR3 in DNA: TGCGCCAGCAGCCAAGATCGGGGGGTATACGAGCAGTACTTC. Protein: CASSQDRGVYEQYF.

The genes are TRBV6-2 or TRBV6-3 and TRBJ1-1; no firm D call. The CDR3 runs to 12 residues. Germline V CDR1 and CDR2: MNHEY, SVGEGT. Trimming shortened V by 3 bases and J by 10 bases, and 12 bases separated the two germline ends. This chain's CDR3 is CASSYRAVAAFF. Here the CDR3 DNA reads TGTGCCAGCAGTTATCGCGCGGTGGCAGCTTTCTTT.

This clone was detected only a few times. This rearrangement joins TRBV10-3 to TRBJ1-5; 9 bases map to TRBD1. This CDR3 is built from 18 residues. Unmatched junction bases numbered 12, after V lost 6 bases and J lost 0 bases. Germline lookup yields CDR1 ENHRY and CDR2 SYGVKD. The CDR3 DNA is TGTGCCATCAGCGCGAACATAGGGACAGGGCGTAGCAATCAGCCCCAGCATTTT. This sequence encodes CAISANIGTGRSNQPQHF.

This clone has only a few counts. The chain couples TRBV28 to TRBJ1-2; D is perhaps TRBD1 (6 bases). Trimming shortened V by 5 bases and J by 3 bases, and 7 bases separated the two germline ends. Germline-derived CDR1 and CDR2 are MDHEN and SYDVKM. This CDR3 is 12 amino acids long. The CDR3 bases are TGTGCCAGCAGTGAGGGGGACTATGGCTACACCTTC. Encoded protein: CASSEGDYGYTF.

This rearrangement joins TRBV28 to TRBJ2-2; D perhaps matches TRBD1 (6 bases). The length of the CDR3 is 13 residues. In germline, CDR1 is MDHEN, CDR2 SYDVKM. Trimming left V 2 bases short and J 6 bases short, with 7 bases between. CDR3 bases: TGTGCCAGCAGTTTAGGGGGCCCCGGGGAGCTGTTTTTT. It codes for CASSLGGPGELFF.

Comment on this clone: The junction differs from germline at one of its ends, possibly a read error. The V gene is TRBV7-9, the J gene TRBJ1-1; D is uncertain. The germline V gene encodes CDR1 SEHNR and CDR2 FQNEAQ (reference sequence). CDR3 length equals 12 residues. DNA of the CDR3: TGTGCCAGCAGCCTAGGGCCGCTCAGAACCACCTTT. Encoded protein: CASSLGPLRTTF.

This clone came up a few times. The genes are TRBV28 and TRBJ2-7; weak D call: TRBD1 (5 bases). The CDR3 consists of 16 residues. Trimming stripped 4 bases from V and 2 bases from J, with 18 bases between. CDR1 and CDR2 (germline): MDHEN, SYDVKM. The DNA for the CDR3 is TGTGCCAGCAGTTCAACATCAGGGAAGAAGCCCTACGAGCAGTACTTC. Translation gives CASSSTSGKKPYEQYF.

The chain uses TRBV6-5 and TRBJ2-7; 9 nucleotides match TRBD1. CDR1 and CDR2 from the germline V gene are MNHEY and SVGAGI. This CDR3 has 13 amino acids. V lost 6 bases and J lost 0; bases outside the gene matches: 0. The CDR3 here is CASRTGGSYEQYF. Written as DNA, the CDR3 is TGTGCCAGCAGGACAGGGGGCTCCTACGAGCAGTACTTC.

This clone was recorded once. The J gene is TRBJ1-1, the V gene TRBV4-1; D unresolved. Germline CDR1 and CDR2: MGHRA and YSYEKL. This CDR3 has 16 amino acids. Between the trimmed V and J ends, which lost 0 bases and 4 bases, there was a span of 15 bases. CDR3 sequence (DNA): TGCGCCAGCAGCCAAGACCCTCGAGGGTTTGCCACTGAAGCTTTCTTT. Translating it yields CASSQDPRGFATEAFF.

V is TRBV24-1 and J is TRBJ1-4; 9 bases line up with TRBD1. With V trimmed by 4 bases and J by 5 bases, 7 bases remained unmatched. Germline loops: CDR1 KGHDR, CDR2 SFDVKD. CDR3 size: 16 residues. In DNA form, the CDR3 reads TGTGCCACCAGTGAGGCCGGGACAGGGAAAAATGAAAAACTGTTTTTT. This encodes CATSEAGTGKNEKLFF.